This TCR beta chain is drawn from a study of T cell responses to AZD1222 COVID-19 vaccine. V was clipped by 4 bases and J by 8 bases, with 15 bases between them. This CDR3 contains 13 residues. Germline CDR1 and CDR2: SGHRS and YFSETQ. Using immunoSEQ multiplex PCR, the repertoire was profiled, and TCRdb retains in-frame clones only, with some absent. The table has about 100,000 clones, about 89% seen once. The sample consisted of peripheral blood, taken on day 0 of AZD1222 vaccination. J is TRBJ1-2 and V is TRBV5-1; TRBD1 is a possible D gene (6 bases). The sequence derives from an adult in good health. CDR3 sequence (DNA): TGCGCCAGCAGCCTCCAACAGGGTGGGGGCTACACCTTC. Translating it yields CASSLQQGGGYTF.